A single sample is the source of the 12 T cell receptor beta chains below, sequenced in a study of long-term antiretroviral therapy in people with HIV. Survey level was the resolution at which the v3.0 immunoSEQ assay ran. Some clones are missing from TCRdb's copy, which holds only in-frame ones; the method was immunoSEQ multiplex PCR. The sample carries fewer than 30,000 clones, 81% recorded once. This material consisted of unsorted PBMCs, taken 4.4 years after starting antiretroviral therapy. The receptors were sampled from a man aged 30 to 45 with HIV.

In DNA form, the CDR3 reads TGTGCCAGCAGTGAAGCTGGTTATCTGGGAACTAATGAAAAACTGTTTTTT. Protein: CASSEAGYLGTNEKLFF. The genes are TRBV6-1 and TRBJ1-4, with D unclear. CDR3 length equals 17 residues. CDR1 is MNHNS, CDR2 SASEGT, per germline. The ends were cut back, 0 bases at V and 1 base at J, with 12 bases in the middle.

This chain links TRBV9 with TRBJ2-1, with 10 bases fitting TRBD2. Looked up from germline, CDR1 is SGDLS and CDR2 is YYNGEE. Unmatched junction bases numbered 4, after V lost 3 bases and J lost 4 bases. This CDR3 spans 15 amino acids. The CDR3 nucleotides read TGTGCCAGCAGCGGGGGACTAGCGAGGTACAATGAGCAGTTCTTC. Protein: CASSGGLARYNEQFF.

The chain uses TRBV7-8 and TRBJ2-7, with 8 bases fitting TRBD2. V lost 4 bases to trimming and J lost 0 bases; unmatched junction nucleotides: 14. Germline CDR1 is SGHVS and CDR2 is FQNEAQ. The length of the CDR3 is 18 residues. The CDR3 nucleotides read TGTGCCAGCAGCTCCCCGGGACTAGTTAGGACGCACTCCTACGAGCAGTACTTC. It yields the protein CASSSPGLVRTHSYEQYF.

The J gene is TRBJ1-2, the V gene TRBV15; the D gene is possibly TRBD1 (5 bases). Per the germline V gene, CDR1 is LNHNV and CDR2 is YYDKDF (reference sequence). V shed 4 bases and J shed 2 bases, with 14 bases lying between them. This CDR3 is built from 15 residues. CDR3 bases: TGTGCCACCAGCACCTGGGACGGAACGAACTATGGCTACACCTTC. Translation gives CATSTWDGTNYGYTF.

The chain recombines TRBV5-6 with TRBJ1-5, with D perhaps TRBD1 (5 bases). CDR1 SGHDT and CDR2 YYEEEE come from the germline V gene. The CDR3 has 17 residues. V was shortened by 1 base and J by 5 bases, with 19 bases between the two germline ends. CDR3 coding DNA: TGTGCCAGCAGCTTGACGGGGCGCTCCATATCACATCAGCCCCAGCATTTT. This gives the protein CASSLTGRSISHQPQHF.

The chain has TRBV27 and TRBJ2-1, with 9 nucleotides matching TRBD2. CDR1 is MNHEY, CDR2 SMNVEV, per germline (reference sequence). The V gene end was trimmed by 7 bases and the J gene end by 11 bases; junction bases not matched to a gene: 21. The CDR3 has 17 residues. CDR3: CASILGVGAGGRDQQFF. The CDR3 DNA follows: TGTGCCAGCATCCTAGGGGTAGGAGCGGGGGGACGGGATCAGCAGTTCTTC.

This clone was observed a few times. The V call is TRBV7-2, the J call TRBJ2-7; the D is unclear. V lost 5 bases and J lost 0, with 14 bases in between. The CDR3 length is 15 residues. Germline lookup yields CDR1 SGHTA and CDR2 FQGNSA. CDR3 nucleotides: TGTGCCAGCAGCCCGGACCGCTGGAGCTCCTACGAGCAGTACTTC. Protein sequence: CASSPDRWSSYEQYF.

The V and J genes are TRBV6-6 and TRBJ1-3; D perhaps matches TRBD1 (5 bases). The V end was cut by 6 bases, the J end by 0 bases, with 15 bases between. In germline, CDR1 is MNHNY, CDR2 SVGAGI (reference sequence). The CDR3 runs 16 residues. The CDR3: CASSRGTHNSGNTIYF. The CDR3, as DNA: TGTGCCAGCAGCCGGGGCACTCACAACTCTGGAAACACCATATATTTT.

The chain carries TRBV4-3 and TRBJ2-1; 8 bases match TRBD2. The CDR3 contains 16 residues. Germline trimming cut 0 bases from V and 3 bases from J; bases unmatched to any gene: 4. The germline gives CDR1 LGHNA, CDR2 YSLEER. The CDR3 sequence: CASSQDPAGVYNEQFF. CDR3 coding DNA: TGCGCCAGCAGCCAAGATCCAGCGGGAGTCTACAATGAGCAGTTCTTC.

The chain combines TRBV11-2 with TRBJ2-4; D might be TRBD1 (6 bases). The length of the CDR3 is 15 residues. V dropped 1 base and J dropped 6 bases, with 13 bases sitting between them. Germline values: CDR1 SGHAT, CDR2 FQNNGV. The CDR3 spells CASSLVGGGGNIQYF. CDR3 nucleotides: TGTGCCAGCAGCTTAGTAGGGGGTGGTGGAAACATTCAGTACTTC.

Only a few counts were recorded for this clone. The CDR3 DNA reads TGTGCCAGCAGTCTCCAGGACCCGAGGGAGCACTATGGCTACACCTTC. Amino acid sequence: CASSLQDPREHYGYTF. The chain carries TRBV27 and TRBJ1-2; D remains ambiguous. The V and J ends lost 5 bases and 3 bases respectively, with 19 bases between them. The germline V gene has CDR1 MNHEY and CDR2 SMNVEV (reference sequence). This CDR3 comprises 16 residues.

The chain joins TRBV27 to TRBJ1-2; D remains ambiguous. CDR3 length: 13 amino acids. Germline V lookup: CDR1 MNHEY, CDR2 SMNVEV (reference sequence). V was clipped by 3 bases and J by 4 bases, with 9 bases between them. The CDR3 is CASSLGGLYGYTF. The CDR3, as DNA: TGTGCCAGCAGTTTGGGCGGACTCTATGGCTACACCTTC.